The 3 T cell receptor beta chains listed next were all sequenced from one sample in a study of identical twins. TCRdb redid the calling of the 5' RACE reads with MiXCR, one entry per CDR3 protein. The sample has about 460,000 distinct CDR3 sequences; 14% are singletons. These sequences were also reported in another study, on yellow fever vaccine responses in identical twins.

Sequencing was performed on CD4+ T cells sorted from blood. These receptor sequences come from a woman younger than 35 in good health.

This clonotype came up many times. The genes are TRBV12-3 or TRBV12-4 and TRBJ2-5, with 7 bases identical to TRBD1. The ends lost 4 bases at V and 5 bases at J; junction bases unmatched: 7. There are 14 residues in the CDR3. The CDR3, as DNA: TGTGCCAGCAGTTCCGGACAGGATGGGGAGACCCAGTACTTC. Its translation is CASSSGQDGETQYF.

This clonotype has only a few counts. The V call is TRBV20-1, the J call TRBJ2-7; D is undetermined. Germline values: CDR1 DFQATT, CDR2 SNEGSKA (reference sequence). The CDR3 contains 15 residues. V was trimmed by 0 bases and J by 0 bases, leaving 12 bases between them. DNA for the CDR3: TGCAGTGCTAGAGACGCGACTGGGGACTCCTACGAGCAGTACTTC. Its translation is CSARDATGDSYEQYF.

This clonotype was picked up many times. J is TRBJ2-2 and V is TRBV20-1; tentatively, D is TRBD1 (5 bases). Per germline, CDR1 DFQATT and CDR2 SNEGSKA (reference sequence). The CDR3 has 13 amino acids. Trimming stripped 3 bases from V and 6 bases from J, with 11 bases between. CDR3 nucleotide sequence: TGCAGTGCTAGCCCCAGGGTGGCCGGGGAGCTGTTTTTT. Translating it yields CSASPRVAGELFF.